The source of this TCR beta chain is a study of shared clonotypes between healthy human individuals. CDR1 and CDR2 (germline): MNHEY, SMNVEV (reference sequence). V gave up 5 bases and J gave up 7 bases; unmatched junction bases: 5. This CDR3 comprises 13 residues. Deep-level assay runs were performed. Per the original methods: There were no quality scores in the junction-only immunoSEQ sequences, so filtering differed. Only in-frame clones appear in the TCRdb table, and some are missing; sequencing was by immunoSEQ multiplex PCR. The V and J calls and clone size come from that table; D and trimming were worked out from the DNA. The sample yields more than 2 million clones, about 93% seen once. CD45RO negativity and positive selection for CCR7 defined naive CD8 cells, a population that excluded terminally differentiated effector memory CD45RA+ cells. The study drew all its donors from Caucasian adults living in Nashville, Tennessee.

Study-level findings and limits: The study found 4.5% to 5% of naive CD4 clonotypes shared across several donors.

For this clone: Its antigen is unknown.

The sample taken for sequencing was naive CD8+ T cells from PBMCs. This chain uses TRBV27 with TRBJ2-7, with TRBD1 matching over 10 bases. The sequence was collected from a man between 18 and 29 years old in good health. Some clones in this sample may be carry-over from other donors' samples. The CDR3, as DNA: TGTGCCAGCAGTATAGGGACAGGGGTTGAGCAGTACTTC. It specifies CASSIGTGVEQYF.